The 21 T cell receptor beta chains below all came from one sample that was sequenced in a study of blood T cells in healthy people across ages. A second PCR, run for roughly 6 to 11 cycles, used a sample-barcoded 5' primer plus a J-beta primer mix. TCRdb analysed the 5' RACE reads with MiXCR anew, one entry per CDR3 protein. This table has more than 1.4 million distinct CDR3 sequences, 42% appearing once. Material for sequencing was blood. These receptors all come from a woman between 18 and 30 years old in good health.

This clonotype was observed a single time. V gene TRBV29-1 combines with J gene TRBJ1-1, with 8 positions matching TRBD1. Germline assignment: CDR1 SQVTM and CDR2 ANQGSEA. The ends lost 7 bases at V and 1 base at J; junction bases unmatched: 8. This CDR3 is built from 14 residues. This CDR3 reads CSASAGTGNTEAFF. The DNA for the CDR3 is TGCAGCGCGTCCGCCGGGACAGGGAACACTGAAGCTTTCTTT. Drawing the rest from reference TRBV29-1 and TRBJ1-1, the complete variable domain is SAVISQKPSRDICQRGTSLTIQCQVDSQVTMMFWYRQQPGQSLTLIATANQGSEATYESGFVIDKFPISRPNLTFSTLTVSNMSPEDSSIYLCSASAGTGNTEAFFGQGTRLTVV.

The chain's CDR3 is CASSQRLAGGRFADNEQYF. Written as DNA, the CDR3 is TGTGCCAGCAGCCAGAGACTAGCGGGGGGCCGATTTGCTGACAATGAGCAGTACTTC. V gene TRBV3-1 combines with J gene TRBJ2-7; 13 nucleotides agree with TRBD2. Trimming removed 3 bases from V and 7 bases from J; junction bases left unmatched: 18. The germline CDR1 and CDR2 sequences are LGHDT and YNNKEL (reference sequence). CDR3 length equals 19 residues.

The genes are TRBV6-1 and TRBJ1-1; D ambiguous. Germline V lookup: CDR1 MNHNS, CDR2 SASEGT. The ends were cut back, 6 bases at V and 2 bases at J, with 10 bases in the middle. The CDR3 has 13 amino acids. The chain's CDR3 is CASRTNTNTEAFF. CDR3 DNA: TGTGCCAGCAGGACTAATACAAACACTGAAGCTTTCTTT.

The J gene is TRBJ2-1, the V gene TRBV4-2; D possibly corresponds to TRBD2 (6 bases). The CDR3 spans 15 residues. The V end lost 1 base, the J end lost 8 bases, and 15 bases lay between the germline ends. CDR1 is LGHNA and CDR2 is YNFKEQ in the germline V gene. The CDR3 bases are TGTGCCAGCAGCCAAGTTGAGCGGGCCCCCTATGAGCAGTTCTTC. This sequence encodes CASSQVERAPYEQFF.

The V call is TRBV28, the J call TRBJ2-7; 12 positions agree with TRBD2. Trimming at V came to 3 bases and at J to 3 bases, leaving 12 bases not matched to a gene. CDR1 is MDHEN, CDR2 SYDVKM, per germline. The length of the CDR3 is 18 residues. As DNA, the CDR3 is TGTGCCAGCAGTTTTAAGACTAGCGGGAGAGGGTCAGTCTACGAGCAGTACTTC. Translation gives CASSFKTSGRGSVYEQYF.

CDR3 sequence (DNA): TGTGCCAGCAGCTTAAGCTTCTCAGGACAGGGAATCAATGAGCAGTTCTTC. Amino acids: CASSLSFSGQGINEQFF. The gene calls are TRBV11-2 and TRBJ2-1, with 8 bases aligning to TRBD1. The CDR3 contains 17 residues. Trimming removed 2 bases from V and 6 bases from J; junction bases left unmatched: 12. Germline V gives CDR1 SGHAT, CDR2 FQNNGV.

This clonotype has just a few counts. The V call is TRBV6-5, the J call TRBJ1-2; 7 bases line up with TRBD1. The CDR3 is 13 amino acids. J was trimmed by 4 bases and V by 6 bases; bases with no gene match: 5. Per germline, CDR1 MNHEY and CDR2 SVGAGI. The CDR3 DNA follows: TGTGCCAGCAGCCGGACAGGCCCCTATGGCTACACCTTC. The encoded protein is CASSRTGPYGYTF.

The gene calls are TRBV27 and TRBJ1-4; D might be TRBD1 (6 bases). The CDR3 has 19 amino acids. V dropped 2 bases and J dropped 7 bases, with 26 bases sitting between them. The germline V gene encodes CDR1 MNHEY and CDR2 SMNVEV (reference sequence). CDR3 sequence (DNA): TGTGCCAGCAGTTTAACAGAACCCTATTCGGGACAACCTAGTGAAAAACTGTTTTTT. Protein sequence: CASSLTEPYSGQPSEKLFF.

The chain is built from TRBV27 and TRBJ2-2, with 12 nucleotides matching TRBD2. CDR1 MNHEY and CDR2 SMNVEV come from the germline V gene (reference sequence). The CDR3 has 19 amino acids. Germline trimming cut 1 base from V and 4 bases from J; bases unmatched to any gene: 10. The CDR3 region has the DNA TGTGCCAGCAGTTTATATAGGCTAGCGGGAGGGCCCAGCACCGGGGAGCTGTTTTTT. It yields the protein CASSLYRLAGGPSTGELFF.

For this clonotype: A much larger clone differs by one base, so this may be a read error. This chain uses TRBV4-1 with TRBJ2-5; possibly TRBD2 for D (5 bases). The CDR3 totals 16 residues. CDR1 and CDR2 from the germline V gene are MGHRA and YSYEKL. Trimming stripped 1 base from V and 2 bases from J, with 14 bases between. CDR3 residues: CASSQARRSEQETQYF. CDR3 DNA: TGCGCCAGCAGCCAAGCGCGTCGTAGCGAACAAGAGACCCAGTACTTC.

The chain has TRBV10-3 and TRBJ1-2, with D possibly matching TRBD1 (6 bases). Germline V CDR1 and CDR2: ENHRY, SYGVKD. Trimming removed 9 bases at V and 0 bases at J, with 17 bases between. This CDR3 has 15 residues. Here the CDR3 reads CAMRTQDSSNYGYTF. The CDR3 DNA reads TGTGCCATGCGCACCCAGGACAGCTCTAACTATGGCTACACCTTC.

This clonotype appeared a few times. The rearrangement links TRBV12-3 or TRBV12-4 to TRBJ2-5; a weak D match, TRBD1 (5 bases). V lost 5 bases, J lost 4 bases, and 11 bases lay in between. This CDR3 comprises 13 residues. The CDR3 is CASSSRVSETQYF. The CDR3 DNA reads TGTGCCAGCAGTAGCAGGGTCTCAGAGACCCAGTACTTC.

This clonotype has just a few counts. V gene TRBV20-1 combines with J gene TRBJ2-1; unclear D gene. There are 13 residues in the CDR3. Trimming removed 5 bases at V and 5 bases at J, with 13 bases between. Germline-derived CDR1 and CDR2 are DFQATT and SNEGSKA (reference sequence). The DNA for the CDR3 is TGCAGTGCTTACACCGGGCCAAACAATGAGCAGTTCTTC. This encodes CSAYTGPNNEQFF.

The chain employs TRBV12-3 or TRBV12-4 and TRBJ2-1, with 7 bases lining up with TRBD1. The CDR3 has 11 amino acids. V trimming: 5 bases; J trimming: 15 bases; junction bases outside the gene matches: 7. The CDR3 sequence is CASSTGTALFF. The DNA for the CDR3 is TGTGCCAGCAGTACCGGGACAGCTCTGTTCTTC.

V usage is TRBV21-1 and J usage is TRBJ1-6; the tabulated D call, TRBD1, remains unverified against the DNA. TRBV21-1 corresponds to a pseudogene. This CDR3 is 17 amino acids long. The DNA for the CDR3 is TGTGCCAGCAAAAACCCCGAAATGGACAGGGGTAATTCACCCCTCCACTTT. It specifies CASKNPEMDRGNSPLHF.

The chain has TRBV2 and TRBJ2-1; 8 bases align to TRBD2. Unmatched junction bases numbered 8, after V lost 3 bases and J lost 4 bases. In germline, CDR1 is SNHLY, CDR2 FYNNEI. This CDR3 comprises 16 residues. CDR3 nucleotides: TGTGCCAGCAGTGACCCTGGTAGCGGGGTTTACAATGAGCAGTTCTTC. This gives the protein CASSDPGSGVYNEQFF.

The genes are TRBV5-4 and TRBJ2-7, with D maybe TRBD1 (6 bases). This CDR3 comprises 13 residues. The V end lost 0 bases, the J end lost 5 bases, and 9 bases lay between the germline ends. The germline V gene has CDR1 SGHNT and CDR2 YYREEE (reference sequence). CDR3: CASSLARDNEQYF. CDR3 sequence (DNA): TGTGCCAGCAGCTTGGCTAGGGACAACGAGCAGTACTTC.

The sample holds a few counts of this clonotype. The chain joins TRBV28 to TRBJ1-2, with 8 bases identical to TRBD1. V shed 3 bases and J 2 bases; nucleotides not matched to a gene: 8. Per germline, CDR1 MDHEN and CDR2 SYDVKM. This CDR3 region has 16 residues. CDR3 sequence reads: CASSFLGQGGNYGYTF. The DNA for the CDR3 is TGTGCCAGCAGTTTCCTCGGACAGGGAGGAAACTATGGCTACACCTTC.

As regards this clonotype: An end of the junction does not agree with germline; a read error may underlie this. The chain recombines TRBV6-1 with TRBJ2-5, with 7 nucleotides matching TRBD2. This CDR3 has 14 residues. The germline CDR1 and CDR2 sequences are MNHNS and SASEGT. The CDR3 region has the DNA TGTGCCAGCAGTGAACTAGCGGTCCAAGGGACCCAGTACTTC. It codes for CASSELAVQGTQYF.

V is TRBV3-1 and J is TRBJ2-2, with 8 bases aligning to TRBD2. After removal of 1 base from V and 3 bases from J, the junction contained 4 bases not matched to a gene. The CDR3 has 16 amino acids. CDR1 LGHDT and CDR2 YNNKEL come from the germline V gene (reference sequence). The CDR3 DNA follows: TGTGCCAGCAGCCAAGGCGGGGGGATGGACACCGGGGAGCTGTTTTTT. This codes for CASSQGGGMDTGELFF.

The genes are TRBV7-2 and TRBJ2-7; 8 bases match TRBD2. The CDR3 runs to 15 residues. The V and J ends lost 5 bases and 3 bases, in that order; junction bases with no gene match: 9. The germline CDR1 and CDR2 sequences are SGHTA and FQGNSA. Here the CDR3 reads CASSVGGSGNYEQYF. The CDR3 DNA reads TGTGCCAGCAGCGTTGGGGGTAGCGGGAACTACGAGCAGTACTTC.